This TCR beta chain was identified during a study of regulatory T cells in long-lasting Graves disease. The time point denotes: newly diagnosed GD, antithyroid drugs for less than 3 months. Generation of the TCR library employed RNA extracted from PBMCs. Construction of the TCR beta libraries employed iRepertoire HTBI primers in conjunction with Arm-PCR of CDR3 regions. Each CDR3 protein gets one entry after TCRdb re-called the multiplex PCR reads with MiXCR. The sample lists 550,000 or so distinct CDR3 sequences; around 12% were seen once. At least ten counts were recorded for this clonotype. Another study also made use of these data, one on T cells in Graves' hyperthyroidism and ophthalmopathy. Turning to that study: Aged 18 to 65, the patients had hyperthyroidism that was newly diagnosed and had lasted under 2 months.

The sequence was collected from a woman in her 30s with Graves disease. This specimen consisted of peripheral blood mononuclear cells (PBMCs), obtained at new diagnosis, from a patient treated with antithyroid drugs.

The CDR3 sequence is CASSPQGRGIQETQYF. The CDR3 coding sequence is TGTGCCAGCAGCCCCCAGGGACGGGGGATTCAAGAGACCCAGTACTTC. The chain links TRBV11-2 to TRBJ2-5, with D maybe TRBD2 (6 bases). The CDR3 covers 16 residues. Germline V gene lookup returns CDR1 SGHAT and CDR2 FQNNGV. Trimming cost V 5 bases and J 2 bases, with 18 bases left between them.